This T cell receptor beta chain originates from a study of low-dose radiotherapy and immunotherapy resistance in tumors. Study-level background: In Cohort 2, 1 Gy per fraction was delivered every two weeks, for a total of 13 Gy over 26 weeks.

Specified time point: after trial treatment. Regarding treatment: LDRT plus nivolumab, ipilimumab, low-dose cyclophosphamide and aspirin (RACIN trial). The donors' treatment consisted of nivolumab, ipilimumab, aspirin, low-dose cyclophosphamide and low-dose radiotherapy. Patients with advanced, tumor-infiltrating lymphocyte-negative solid tumors were eligible. With a V-primer adapter and a constant-region primer, TCRs were amplified for around 21 PCR cycles. MiXCR was run by TCRdb on the reads, yielding one entry per CDR3 protein. The repertoire holds roughly 52,000 distinct CDR3 sequences, with around a third as singletons. This CDR3 has 14 residues. This clonotype was counted a few times.

Sequencing was performed on PBMCs, taken after low-dose radiotherapy plus immunotherapy. The chain recombines TRBV21-1 with TRBJ2-5; the listed D gene, TRBD2, was not tested against the DNA. TRBV21-1 is annotated as a pseudogene. This TCR was sampled from a male donor with rectosigmoid adenocarcinoma. For the CDR3, the DNA is TGTGCCGACCCCGGGACTAGAGACCAAGAGACCCAGTACTTC. This translates into CADPGTRDQETQYF.